This TCR beta chain was found in a study of T cells after yellow fever vaccination. Study-wide results and caveats: From the bulk population, abundant clonotypes could contaminate and appear within FACS-sorted repertoires. Most clones from primary vaccination resurfaced after the booster (nearly 97% CD4, about 91% CD8). Secondary responses were weaker yet peaked faster, day 5 versus 15.

This clonotype showed up just once. The antigen is not known. The authors made TCR cDNA by 5'RACE template switching, adding a universal primer site and UMIs. TCRdb passed the 5' RACE reads through MiXCR, listing each CDR3 protein once. The sample includes 180,000 or so distinct CDR3 sequences, around 10% of them seen just once. Per germline, CDR1 SGHRS and CDR2 YFSETQ. CDR3 length: 13 amino acids. Trimming took off 9 bases at V and 3 bases at J, with 15 bases between the two ends. The TCR originated in a young man who received the YFV17D yellow fever vaccine. This chain uses TRBV5-1 with TRBJ2-5, with D unresolved. Sequencing used CD8+ T cells sorted from PBMCs, obtained 15 days after the yellow fever booster vaccination. The CDR3 loop reads CATNQGLEETQYF. DNA for the CDR3: TGCGCCACCAACCAAGGTTTGGAAGAGACCCAGTACTTC.